This T cell receptor (beta chain) was sequenced during a study of shared clonotypes between healthy human individuals. Study-wide results and caveats: The low donor count limited represented genetic and exposure-history diversity.

This clone appeared a few times. Its antigen is as yet unknown. Per the germline V gene, CDR1 is MDHEN and CDR2 is SYDVKM. The trim removed 4 bases at V and 11 bases at J, leaving 8 bases unmatched. The CDR3 totals 13 residues. Genomic DNA belonging to each subset was distributed in equal measure over several immunoSEQ plates. Sequenced by immunoSEQ multiplex PCR; TCRdb stores in-frame clones only, minus some. Here the sample spans about half a million clones, around 79% being singletons. Free of recent acute infections or vaccinations, the donors were healthy HIV-negative adults. Sequencing input: PBMCs. This TCR was recovered from a woman aged 40 to 50 in good health. Some clones in this sample may be carry-over from other donors' samples. J is TRBJ2-3 and V is TRBV28, with 8 bases identical to TRBD2. CDR3: CASSSGLAPRQYF. The CDR3 DNA sequence: TGTGCCAGCAGTTCCGGACTAGCCCCCCGGCAGTATTTT. The full variable domain, its missing parts supplied by reference TRBV28 and TRBJ2-3, is DVKVTQSSRYLVKRTGEKVFLECVQDMDHENMFWYRQDPGLGLRLIYFSYDVKMKEKGDIPEGYSVSREKKERFSLILESASTNQTSMYLCASSSGLAPRQYFGPGTRLTVL.